This paragraph covers one TCR beta chain sequence. The antigen remains undetermined. Using immunoSEQ multiplex PCR, the repertoire was profiled, and TCRdb retains in-frame clones only, with some absent. This repertoire shows about 180,000 clones, around 89% found once; its top ten account for approximately 4%. These data originate in a study of T cell responses to AZD1222 COVID-19 vaccine. General study results and limits: Spike regions recognized by vaccine-associated CD4 TCRs spanned the protein, led by 160-218 and 743-854.

The CDR3 is 14 residues long. The material was peripheral blood, obtained 28 days after the second dose of the MenACWY control vaccine. The V and J genes are TRBV21-1 and TRBJ2-7; the table's D call, TRBD1, has no DNA check behind it. TRBV21-1 is classified as a pseudogene. The source of this sequence is an adult who received the MenACWY meningococcal vaccine as a control. DNA for the CDR3: TGTGCCAGCAGCAGGGGACAGGGTGAAAACGAGCAGTACTTC. Protein product: CASSRGQGENEQYF.